The 21 T cell receptor beta chains below all came from one sample that was sequenced in a study of identical twins. TCRdb fed the 5' RACE reads into MiXCR, producing one record per CDR3 protein. The sample has approximately 690,000 distinct CDR3 sequences; roughly 6% are singletons. What was sequenced was naive T cells sorted from blood. All receptors come from a man aged 18 to 29 in good health.

This clonotype was counted many times. The chain joins TRBV12-3 or TRBV12-4 to TRBJ1-3; 7 bases are shared with TRBD1. This CDR3 region has 13 residues. The J segment lost 6 bases and the V segment lost 8 bases, leaving 7 bases of the junction unmatched. CDR3 sequence: CASSQDRKNTIYF. For the CDR3, the DNA is TGTGCCAGCTCCCAGGACAGGAAAAACACCATATATTTT.

This clonotype was observed many times. The chain employs TRBV29-1 and TRBJ2-2; 8 positions agree with TRBD2. The CDR3 is 15 residues long. Germline CDR1 is SQVTM and CDR2 is ANQGSEA. J lost 6 bases, V lost 6 bases, and 12 bases had no gene match. The CDR3 DNA is TGCAGCGTCCCCGGTCCCGGGACTAGTGCCGGGGAGCTGTTTTTT. This codes for CSVPGPGTSAGELFF.

In this sample, this clonotype turned up a few times. V usage is TRBV11-2 and J usage is TRBJ2-2; TRBD2 might be the D (6 bases). Between the trimmed V and J ends, which lost 3 bases and 6 bases, there was a span of 11 bases. This CDR3 is 14 amino acids long. Germline V gene lookup returns CDR1 SGHAT and CDR2 FQNNGV. As DNA, the CDR3 is TGTGCCAGCAGCTTGACTAGTTTCCCCGGGGAGCTGTTTTTT. It yields the protein CASSLTSFPGELFF.

There are many counts of this clonotype. The chain is built from TRBV7-9 and TRBJ1-2, with D perhaps matching TRBD1 (6 bases). Germline CDR1 reads SEHNR; CDR2 reads FQNEAQ (reference sequence). The CDR3 extends over 15 amino acids. V was clipped by 5 bases and J by 6 bases, with 19 bases between them. Here the CDR3 reads CASSERGDLADGYTF. CDR3 nucleotides: TGTGCCAGCAGCGAAAGGGGGGATTTAGCTGATGGCTACACCTTC.

For the CDR3, the DNA is TGCGCCAGCAGCCAAGATAGGAGTAGTCCCTACGAGCAGTACTTC. Protein product: CASSQDRSSPYEQYF. The genes are TRBV4-3 and TRBJ2-7; D is unclear. This CDR3 comprises 15 residues. Trimming cost V 0 bases and J 2 bases, with 11 bases left between them. Germline V gene sequence: CDR1 LGHNA, CDR2 YSLEER.

This clonotype has a single count. The chain carries TRBV3-1 and TRBJ2-2; 9 bases match TRBD2. Germline trimming cut 1 base from V and 6 bases from J; bases unmatched to any gene: 6. Germline assignment: CDR1 LGHDT and CDR2 YNNKEL (reference sequence). The CDR3 is made up of 16 amino acids. The CDR3 reads CASSQVLRTSAGELFF. The CDR3 DNA reads as TGTGCCAGCAGCCAAGTGCTTAGGACTAGCGCCGGGGAGCTGTTTTTT.

The chain has TRBV5-1 and TRBJ1-1, with unresolved D. Germline values: CDR1 SGHRS, CDR2 YFSETQ. The V end lost 1 base, the J end lost 4 bases, and 14 bases lay between the germline ends. This CDR3 comprises 15 residues. CDR3: CASSLTKVPATEAFF. DNA for the CDR3: TGCGCCAGCAGCTTGACAAAAGTGCCAGCCACTGAAGCTTTCTTT.

This clonotype was seen repeatedly, ten times or more. This sequence joins TRBV12-3 or TRBV12-4 and TRBJ1-1; D not resolved. V was trimmed by 3 bases and J by 11 bases, leaving 7 bases between them. CDR3 length: 10 amino acids. The CDR3 DNA is TGTGCCAGCAGTTTTGTCCGTGCTTTCTTT. It is translated as CASSFVRAFF.

The table lists this clonotype with many counts. The rearrangement joins TRBV20-1 to TRBJ2-3, with 9 bases that match TRBD2. The CDR3 runs to 17 residues. In germline, CDR1 is DFQATT, CDR2 SNEGSKA (reference sequence). V was pared by 0 bases and J by 5 bases, with 12 bases of the junction left unmatched. The DNA of the CDR3 is TGCAGTGCTAGAGATGGCTTAGAGCGGGAGGATGTAGATACGCAGTATTTT. It specifies CSARDGLEREDVDTQYF.

The sample holds a few counts of this clonotype. The CDR3 DNA reads TGTGCCAGCAGTTTTTCGGGCGGGAGCGGAACAGATACGCAGTATTTT. Translation gives CASSFSGGSGTDTQYF. The chain has TRBV12-3 or TRBV12-4 and TRBJ2-3; 7 positions agree with TRBD2. CDR3 length: 16 amino acids. Trimming took 3 bases from V and 3 from J; bases not matched to a gene: 9.

The chain recombines TRBV29-1 with TRBJ2-2; TRBD2 agrees at 15 bases. CDR1 SQVTM and CDR2 ANQGSEA come from the germline V gene. The V gene end was trimmed by 4 bases and the J gene end by 5 bases; junction bases not matched to a gene: 2. The CDR3 is 15 residues long. In DNA, the CDR3 is TGCAGCGTTGGGGGGACTAGCGGGGGGACCGGGGAGCTGTTTTTT. Translation gives CSVGGTSGGTGELFF.

Of note for this clonotype: A much larger clonotype is one base distant, so this may be a read error. The chain couples TRBV27 to TRBJ1-1; D is unresolved. CDR3 length: 14 amino acids. Germline CDR1 reads MNHEY; CDR2 reads SMNVEV (reference sequence). The ends were cut back, 4 bases at V and 4 bases at J, with 13 bases in the middle. The CDR3 region has the DNA TGTGCCAGCAGTTCACCCTCAGTGACCACTGAAGCTTTCTTT. Its translation: CASSSPSVTTEAFF.

This clonotype showed up many times. The CDR3: CATSDPGQGSDTQYF. In nucleotides, the CDR3 is TGTGCCACCAGTGACCCGGGACAGGGGAGCGATACGCAGTATTTT. This rearrangement joins TRBV24-1 to TRBJ2-3, with 10 positions matching TRBD1. The CDR3 consists of 15 residues. Germline loops: CDR1 KGHDR, CDR2 SFDVKD. With 4 bases clipped from V and 6 bases from J, the junction kept 6 bases outside the gene matches.

This clonotype was observed many times. J is TRBJ2-1 and V is TRBV5-1; either TRBD1 or TRBD2 may supply D (5 bases each). The CDR3 extends over 12 amino acids. With 4 bases removed from V and 9 bases from J, the gap between germline ends came to 11 bases. Looked up from germline, CDR1 is SGHRS and CDR2 is YFSETQ. This CDR3 is CASSEWGIEQFF. The CDR3 DNA is TGCGCCAGCAGCGAGTGGGGGATTGAGCAGTTCTTC.

This clonotype was detected ten times or more. This chain links TRBV20-1 with TRBJ2-1; TRBD2 agrees at 11 bases. V dropped 0 bases and J dropped 8; count of bases not matched to a gene: 15. CDR3 size: 18 residues. From germline, CDR1 is DFQATT and CDR2 SNEGSKA (reference sequence). CDR3 sequence (DNA): TGCAGTGCTAGAGATGATCGTCTTTTAGCGGGAGGGGGAGATGAGCAGTTCTTC. Protein product: CSARDDRLLAGGGDEQFF.

This clonotype was detected many times. J is TRBJ2-3 and V is TRBV10-1, with D hard to call. Germline lookup yields CDR1 WNHNN and CDR2 SYGVQD (reference sequence). The CDR3 totals 15 residues. Trimming removed 6 bases at V and 5 bases at J, with 18 bases between. The DNA of the CDR3 is TGCGCCAGCAGCGAAGGCGGCCAGAGGCAAGATACGCAGTATTTT. It codes for CASSEGGQRQDTQYF.

This clonotype occurred a few times. This chain links TRBV20-1 with TRBJ2-7, with D maybe TRBD2 (5 bases). Germline assignment: CDR1 DFQATT and CDR2 SNEGSKA (reference sequence). The V gene lost 1 base and the J gene lost 0 bases, with 10 bases spanning the gap. The CDR3 is 14 amino acids. The CDR3 bases are TGCAGTGCTAGAGCGGGATGGAGCTCCTACGAGCAGTACTTC. It specifies CSARAGWSSYEQYF.

As concerns this clonotype: The CDR3 does not end in the conserved phenylalanine or tryptophan, so this is likely a read error. The chain links TRBV12-3 or TRBV12-4 to TRBJ1-1; 12 bases align to TRBD1. CDR3 size: 16 residues. V lost 7 bases and J lost 4; bases outside the gene matches: 10. Here the CDR3 DNA reads TGTGCCAGCACTTACGGGACAGGGGGCGAGACCACTGAAGCTTTCTAT. Its translation is CASTYGTGGETTEAFY.

This clonotype was counted at least ten times. The rearrangement links TRBV5-6 to TRBJ1-3, with D perhaps matching TRBD1 (6 bases). CDR3 length: 15 residues. Trimming stripped 0 bases from V and 8 bases from J, with 15 bases between. The germline V gene has CDR1 SGHDT and CDR2 YYEEEE. CDR3 DNA: TGTGCCAGCAGCTTGGTGGGGACAATTGAAGACACCATATATTTT. Protein: CASSLVGTIEDTIYF.

In this sample, this clonotype turned up many times. The rearrangement links TRBV4-1 to TRBJ2-1, with 7 bases fitting TRBD2. Germline CDR1 reads MGHRA; CDR2 reads YSYEKL. V dropped 8 bases and J dropped 1; count of bases not matched to a gene: 11. The CDR3 extends over 16 amino acids. Written as DNA, the CDR3 is TGCGCCAGCCGACCCGGGGCGGGAGATTCCTACAATGAGCAGTTCTTC. This sequence encodes CASRPGAGDSYNEQFF.

The rearrangement links TRBV10-2 to TRBJ2-7; TRBD2 matches at 8 bases. This CDR3 spans 15 amino acids. CDR1 is WSHSY and CDR2 is SAAADI in the germline V gene. Trimming removed 0 bases from V and 2 bases from J; junction bases left unmatched: 3. This chain's CDR3 is CASSESSSGTYEQYF. DNA for the CDR3: TGCGCCAGCAGTGAGTCCAGTAGCGGGACCTACGAGCAGTACTTC.